This is a list of T cell receptor beta chains from one sample in a study of blood T cell repertoires in COVID-19. Here immunoSEQ multiplex PCR was the method, and the copy in TCRdb shows in-frame clones only, minus some. The sample includes over 250,000 clones, 80% to 90% of them seen just once. Sequenced sample: peripheral blood. These TCRs come from a woman aged 70-85 years with COVID-19, enrolled during active disease. The CDR3 runs from the conserved cysteine through the conserved F or W. A D gene is named only where the DNA matches it firmly. A clone size is listed for some rows: how often the clone was seen (once, few, many), or a class if it is expanded.

length	D	size	V	J	DNA	CDR3
14	NA	NA	TRBV6-5	TRBJ1-1	TGTGCCAGCAGTTACTCAGACATGAACACTGAAGCTTTCTTT	CASSYSDMNTEAFF
14	NA	NA	TRBV9	TRBJ2-1	TGTGCCAGCAGCAGGGGGGGCTCCTACAATGAGCAGTTCTTC	CASSRGGSYNEQFF
17	TRBD2	NA	TRBV7-2	TRBJ2-7	TGTGCCAGCAGCTTTGGCGCACTAGCGGGAGCCCCCGGCGAGCAGTACTTC	CASSFGALAGAPGEQYF
14	NA	few	TRBV28	TRBJ2-7	TGTGCCAGCAGTTTACCCCCTGGGGGCCACGAGCAGTACTTC	CASSLPPGGHEQYF
14	NA	NA	TRBV19	TRBJ2-3	TGTGCCAGTAGCTCCGGGATCTACACAGATACGCAGTATTTT	CASSSGIYTDTQYF
15	NA	NA	TRBV27	TRBJ2-7	TGTGCCAGCAGTCCCGGGGCCTTGGGGGGCTACGAGCAGTACTTC	CASSPGALGGYEQYF
14	NA	NA	TRBV7-9	TRBJ1-1	TGTGCCAGCAGCGCTGGACAGATGAACACTGAAGCTTTCTTT	CASSAGQMNTEAFF
16	NA	NA	TRBV4-2	TRBJ1-4	TGTGCCAGCAGCCAAGTCGGTGGGACACGGAATGAAAAACTGTTTTTT	CASSQVGGTRNEKLFF
14	TRBD1	NA	TRBV4-1	TRBJ1-2	TGCGCCAGCAGACCCGGGACAGGGGGCTATGGCTACACCTTC	CASRPGTGGYGYTF
14	NA	NA	TRBV16	TRBJ2-2	TGTGCCAGCAGCCAATCTGGCCGAACCGGGGAGCTGTTTTTT	CASSQSGRTGELFF
15	NA	NA	TRBV7-8	TRBJ1-1	TGTGCCAGCAGCGCCAGGGGTTTTGTGAACACTGAAGCTTTCTTT	CASSARGFVNTEAFF
16	TRBD1	once	TRBV18	TRBJ1-5	TGTGCCAGCTCACCAGACTCCCCACAGGGGCCTCAGCCCCAGCATTTT	CASSPDSPQGPQPQHF
15	TRBD2	NA	TRBV30	TRBJ2-1	TGTGCCTGGAGGGGGCTAGCGGGAGGGCCGAATGAGCAGTTCTTC	CAWRGLAGGPNEQFF
14	NA	once	TRBV27	TRBJ1-5	TGTGCCAGCAGACGCACCATAATGAGTCAGCCCCAGCATTTT	CASRRTIMSQPQHF
12	NA	once	TRBV30	TRBJ1-2	TGTGCCTGGAGTGTAGGAGACTATGGCTACACCTTC	CAWSVGDYGYTF
16	TRBD1	NA	TRBV11-2	TRBJ1-3	TGTGCCAGCAGTCCATGGACAGGGGTAGCTGGAAACACCATATATTTT	CASSPWTGVAGNTIYF
16	TRBD2	once	TRBV19	TRBJ2-7	TGTGCCAGTAGTATGGATCCGGGACTAGCCTCCTACGAGCAGTACTTC	CASSMDPGLASYEQYF
12	NA	NA	TRBV12-3/TRBV12-4	TRBJ1-2	TGTGCCAGCAGTTTAGCGGGAGAGGGCTACACCTTC	CASSLAGEGYTF
14	TRBD2	NA	TRBV5-1	TRBJ2-7	TGCGCCAGCAGCACCGAAAGCGGGATAAATGAGCAGTACTTC	CASSTESGINEQYF
15	NA	once	TRBV6-5	TRBJ2-5	TGTGCCAGCAGTTCCTCCCGGCGACAGACGGAGACCCAGTACTTC	CASSSSRRQTETQYF
14	TRBD1	NA	TRBV6-5	TRBJ1-3	TGTGCCAGCATTAAATTGGACAGGGTTAACACCATATATTTT	CASIKLDRVNTIYF
15	NA	NA	TRBV28	TRBJ2-1	TGTGCCAGCAGTTTTCTAGCGAGCTCCTACAATGAGCAGTTCTTC	CASSFLASSYNEQFF
13	NA	NA	TRBV15	TRBJ1-2	TGTGCCACCAGCAGAGATCGGGGGTATGGCTACACCTTC	CATSRDRGYGYTF
14	NA	once	TRBV28	TRBJ2-7	TGTGCCAGCAGTCTCGGTTACAGGGATTCTGGGCAGTACTTC	CASSLGYRDSGQYF
17	TRBD2	NA	TRBV12-5	TRBJ2-5	TGTGCTAGTGGTTTTACGGTTTGGCGGGAGTTCGGAGAGACCCAGTACTTC	CASGFTVWREFGETQYF
13	TRBD1	NA	TRBV6-5	TRBJ1-3	TGTGCCAGCAGTACAGGGGCTGGAAACACCATATATTTT	CASSTGAGNTIYF
16	TRBD1	NA	TRBV2	TRBJ2-2	TGTGCCAGCAGAGCCGACAGGGTCGCGAACACCGGGGAGCTGTTTTTT	CASRADRVANTGELFF
11	NA	NA	TRBV7-9	TRBJ2-7	TGTGCCAGCAGCCCGTCGACAGTGTTGTACTTC	CASSPSTVLYF
15	NA	NA	TRBV7-3	TRBJ1-5	TGTGCCAGCAGCCTTTCCGGGACACCCAATCAGCCCCAGCATTTT	CASSLSGTPNQPQHF
16	TRBD2	NA	TRBV11-2	TRBJ2-7	TGTGCCAGCAGCTTACGCGGGACTAGCGGGAGCTACGAGCAGTACTTC	CASSLRGTSGSYEQYF
16	TRBD2	NA	TRBV5-4	TRBJ2-1	TGTGCCAGCAGCCGAGAGCTAGCGGGAGCGGTCAATGAGCAGTTCTTC	CASSRELAGAVNEQFF
12	NA	NA	TRBV29-1	TRBJ2-6	TGCAGCGCCTCCTCTGGGGCCAACGTCCTGACTTTC	CSASSGANVLTF
14	TRBD1	once	TRBV4-3	TRBJ2-7	TGCGCCAGCAGCGCCGGGACAGGACCGTACGAGCAGTACTTC	CASSAGTGPYEQYF
13	NA	NA	TRBV10-3	TRBJ2-7	TGTGCCATCAGAGGAGCGAGCTCCTACGAGCAGTACTTC	CAIRGASSYEQYF
16	TRBD2	NA	TRBV2	TRBJ2-3	TGTGCCAGCAGTTCAGGGACTAGCGGGAGCGCAGATACGCAGTATTTT	CASSSGTSGSADTQYF
14	NA	NA	TRBV12-5	TRBJ1-2	TGTGCTAGTGAGACTCCCGGGACACGCTATGGCTACACCTTC	CASETPGTRYGYTF
17	TRBD2	NA	TRBV27	TRBJ2-6	TGTGCCAGCAGTTTATTTGCGGGAGGGGCTGGGGCCAACGTCCTGACTTTC	CASSLFAGGAGANVLTF
16	NA	NA	TRBV7-9	TRBJ2-2	TGTGCCAGCAGCCTCTCGGGGAGGAGAATCACCGGGGAGCTGTTTTTT	CASSLSGRRITGELFF
14	NA	NA	TRBV7-9	TRBJ2-7	TGTGCCAGCAGCCATGCGACTAGCTCCTACGAGCAGTACTTC	CASSHATSSYEQYF
16	TRBD1	NA	TRBV6-5	TRBJ1-2	TGTGCCAGCAGTTACACCTACAGGGGCGCTCCGGGTGGCTACACCTTC	CASSYTYRGAPGGYTF
14	NA	NA	TRBV11-2	TRBJ2-7	TGTGCCAGCAGCGTAATAACAGTGGATAGCGAGCAGTACTTC	CASSVITVDSEQYF
14	NA	NA	TRBV5-1	TRBJ1-3	TGCGCCAGCAGCAGCCCAGGTCGTGGAAACACCATATATTTT	CASSSPGRGNTIYF
15	NA	NA	TRBV7-2	TRBJ1-3	TGTGCCAGCAGCTTAGGATGGCAGGGGATAAACACCATATATTTT	CASSLGWQGINTIYF